These 27 T cell receptor beta chains share one sample of origin, sequenced in a study of PD-1 blockade in classical Hodgkin lymphoma. Measured with immunoSEQ multiplex PCR; TCRdb has only the in-frame clones, and not every one. The sample includes roughly 32,000 clones, 75% to 85% of them seen just once. After autologous stem cell transplantation all patients relapsed, and prior brentuximab vedotin exposure differed between cohorts. The material sequenced was peripheral blood mononuclear cells (PBMCs), taken at baseline. The receptors shown here come from a human donor with classical Hodgkin lymphoma.

J is TRBJ1-2 and V is TRBV29-1; D unresolved. Germline V lookup: CDR1 SQVTM, CDR2 ANQGSEA. The CDR3 is 13 residues long. V shed 8 bases and J shed 4 bases, with 17 bases lying between them. The CDR3 DNA follows: TGCAGCTGTGGAGCCCCGGGAGCCTATGGCTACACCTTC. Its translation: CSCGAPGAYGYTF.

This chain uses TRBV2 with TRBJ1-6; D is unresolved. CDR3 length: 14 amino acids. Germline V gene data show CDR1 as SNHLY and CDR2 as FYNNEI. Trimming stripped 1 base from V and 8 bases from J, with 9 bases between. The CDR3 DNA reads TGTGCCAGCAGTGAAGACTTCGATTATTCACCCCTCCACTTT. Its protein product is CASSEDFDYSPLHF.

The chain uses TRBV19 and TRBJ2-3; unclear D gene. With 3 bases removed from V and 5 bases from J, the gap between germline ends came to 3 bases. CDR1 LNHDA and CDR2 SQIVND come from the germline V gene (reference sequence). This CDR3 region has 11 residues. The CDR3 DNA is TGTGCCAGTAGTATCCGAGATACGCAGTATTTT. As protein: CASSIRDTQYF. The full variable domain, rest sourced from reference TRBV19 and TRBJ2-3, is DGGITQSPKYLFRKEGQNVTLSCEQNLNHDAMYWYRQDPGQGLRLIYYSQIVNDFQKGDIAEGYSVSREKKESFPLTVTSAQKNPTAFYLCASSIRDTQYFGPGTRLTVL.

The DNA for the CDR3 is TGTGCCAGCAGTTACTCGGGTAGCGGGGGGGCAGATACGCAGTATTTT. As protein: CASSYSGSGGADTQYF. The rearrangement uses TRBV6-6 and TRBJ2-3; 11 nucleotides line up with TRBD2. The CDR3 spans 16 residues. CDR1 and CDR2 from the germline V gene are MNHNY and SVGAGI (reference sequence). V shed 0 bases, J shed 4 bases, and the junction held 3 bases outside the gene matches.

The chain employs TRBV7-6 and TRBJ2-5, with unresolved D. The germline gives CDR1 SGHVS, CDR2 FNYEAQ. This CDR3 is 15 amino acids long. V shed 2 bases and J shed 2 bases, with 12 bases lying between them. CDR3 in DNA: TGTGCCAGCAGCTTAATCTCTGCTTCACAAGAGACCCAGTACTTC. As protein: CASSLISASQETQYF.

The chain links TRBV5-5 to TRBJ2-7; 8 nucleotides agree with TRBD1. Germline V CDR1 and CDR2: SGHKS, YYEKEE (reference sequence). The length of the CDR3 is 15 residues. Trimming cost V 4 bases and J 9 bases; bases outside gene matches: 15. CDR3 DNA: TGTGCCAGCAGCCTGCAACCGGGACAGGAAATGCCGCAGTACTTC. Translating gives CASSLQPGQEMPQYF.

This clone was seen more than once but under ten times. This same CDR3 is encoded by further DNA sequences in the sample. The CDR3 sequence: CASSLGQGAGGYTF. The CDR3 bases are TGCGCCAGCAGCCTGGGACAGGGGGCAGGAGGCTACACCTTC. The chain couples TRBV5-1 to TRBJ1-2, with 12 nucleotides matching TRBD1. V shed 4 bases and J 8 bases; nucleotides not matched to a gene: 6. The CDR3 runs to 14 residues. Germline CDR1 and CDR2: SGHRS and YFSETQ.

This clone was observed a handful of times. This chain uses TRBV2 with TRBJ2-1; no reliable D call. Per the germline V gene, CDR1 is SNHLY and CDR2 is FYNNEI. V lost 5 bases to trimming and J lost 7 bases, with 6 bases between them. The CDR3 is 11 amino acids. For the CDR3, the DNA is TGTGCCAGCAGTTACAGTAATGAGCAGTTCTTC. Residues: CASSYSNEQFF.

Concerning this clone: This sample includes further DNA sequences coding for the same CDR3. The rearrangement links TRBV5-4 to TRBJ2-7; D perhaps matches TRBD1 (5 bases). Germline loops: CDR1 SGHNT, CDR2 YYREEE (reference sequence). Trimming removed 4 bases from V and 7 bases from J, with 18 bases in between. The CDR3 totals 14 residues. This chain's CDR3 is CASSRRGLLEEQYF. The CDR3 DNA follows: TGTGCCAGCAGCCGAAGGGGCCTCCTTGAAGAGCAGTACTTC.

This chain joins TRBV27 and TRBJ1-3; weak D call: TRBD1 (5 bases). Per the germline V gene, CDR1 is MNHEY and CDR2 is SMNVEV (reference sequence). CDR3 size: 15 residues. V was shortened by 5 bases and J by 4 bases, with 15 bases between the two germline ends. CDR3 residues: CASSSAGAGGNTIYF. CDR3 in DNA: TGTGCCAGCAGTAGTGCAGGCGCAGGGGGAAACACCATATATTTT.

The rearrangement joins TRBV7-2 to TRBJ2-7, with D unresolved. V gave up 8 bases and J gave up 3 bases, with 11 bases separating them. The length of the CDR3 is 12 residues. CDR1 is SGHTA and CDR2 is FQGNSA in the germline V gene. CDR3 region: CASGPFSYEQYF. In DNA, the CDR3 is TGTGCCAGCGGCCCGTTTAGCTACGAGCAGTACTTC.

This CDR3 is CAWSVPEMGYTF. CDR3 DNA sequence: TGTGCCTGGAGTGTACCGGAAATGGGCTACACCTTC. This chain joins TRBV30 and TRBJ1-2; D ambiguous. CDR1 GTSNPN and CDR2 SVGIG come from the germline V gene (reference sequence). CDR3 length: 12 residues. The V end lost 0 bases, the J end lost 8 bases, and 10 bases lay between the germline ends.

The chain uses TRBV5-1 and TRBJ2-5; 8 nucleotides agree with TRBD2. The CDR3 is made up of 14 amino acids. V lost 4 bases, J lost 1 base, and 3 bases stayed unmatched. The germline CDR1 and CDR2 sequences are SGHRS and YFSETQ. The CDR3 DNA follows: TGCGCCAGCAGCCCGGCGGGGGGCCAAGAGACCCAGTACTTC. Protein: CASSPAGGQETQYF. Full variable domain (missing parts from reference TRBV5-1 and TRBJ2-5): KAGVTQTPRYLIKTRGQQVTLSCSPISGHRSVSWYQQTPGQGLQFLFEYFSETQRNKGNFPGRFSGRQFSNSRSEMNVSTLELGDSALYLCASSPAGGQETQYFGPGTRLLVL.

This chain uses TRBV5-1 with TRBJ1-4; no definite D call. CDR3 length equals 15 residues. V was pared by 9 bases and J by 2 bases, with 17 bases between. Germline values: CDR1 SGHRS, CDR2 YFSETQ. This chain's CDR3 is CATQREGLTNEKLFF. The DNA of the CDR3 is TGCGCCACCCAACGGGAGGGTTTGACTAATGAAAAACTGTTTTTT.

The J gene is TRBJ1-5, the V gene TRBV30; no clear D. Germline V gene lookup returns CDR1 GTSNPN and CDR2 SVGIG (reference sequence). This CDR3 has 14 amino acids. V was pared by 3 bases and J by 0 bases, with 9 bases between. CDR3: CAWSLGGSNQPQHF. CDR3 nucleotide sequence: TGTGCCTGGAGCTTAGGCGGTAGCAATCAGCCCCAGCATTTT. The full variable domain, its missing parts supplied by reference TRBV30 and TRBJ1-5, is SQTIHQWPATLVQPVGSPLSLECTVEGTSNPNLYWYRQAAGRGLQLLFYSVGIGQISSEVPQNLSASRPQDRQFILSSKKLLLSDSGFYLCAWSLGGSNQPQHFGDGTRLSIL.

The gene calls are TRBV4-3 and TRBJ2-7, with 7 bases lining up with TRBD2. Germline CDR1 LGHNA, CDR2 YSLEER. There are 16 residues in the CDR3. V trimming: 0 bases; J trimming: 5 bases; junction bases outside the gene matches: 10. The CDR3 sequence is CASSQDQSFGGDEQYF. The CDR3 nucleotides are TGCGCCAGCAGCCAAGATCAGAGTTTTGGGGGGGACGAGCAGTACTTC.

This clone was seen only once. V and J are TRBV7-2 and TRBJ2-3; D may correspond to TRBD1 or TRBD2 (5 bases each). The CDR3 contains 13 residues. CDR1 is SGHTA, CDR2 FQGNSA, per germline. V was cut by 5 bases and J by 5 bases, with 11 bases left in between. The CDR3 reads CASSLGVEDTQYF. CDR3 nucleotide sequence: TGTGCCAGCAGCCTGGGGGTGGAAGATACGCAGTATTTT. Complete variable domain (other parts from reference TRBV7-2 and TRBJ2-3): GAGVSQSPSNKVTEKGKDVELRCDPISGHTALYWYRQSLGQGLEFLIYFQGNSAPDKSGLPSDRFSAERTGGSVSTLTIQRTQQEDSAVYLCASSLGVEDTQYFGPGTRLTVL.

This clone was seen a single time. The DNA of the CDR3 is TGTGCCAGCAGTGAAAACAGGGGCTTGGCAGGGGCTTTCTTT. Translated, it gives CASSENRGLAGAFF. The V call is TRBV28, the J call TRBJ1-1, with 7 bases identical to TRBD1. In germline, CDR1 is MDHEN, CDR2 SYDVKM. The CDR3 has 14 residues. Germline trimming cut 5 bases from V and 11 bases from J; bases unmatched to any gene: 14. The full variable domain, rest sourced from reference TRBV28 and TRBJ1-1, is DVKVTQSSRYLVKRTGEKVFLECVQDMDHENMFWYRQDPGLGLRLIYFSYDVKMKEKGDIPEGYSVSREKKERFSLILESASTNQTSMYLCASSENRGLAGAFFGQGTRLTVV.

The chain links TRBV7-9 to TRBJ2-2; 8 bases match TRBD2. The CDR3 is made up of 13 amino acids. Per germline, CDR1 SEHNR and CDR2 FQNEAQ (reference sequence). V trimming: 9 bases; J trimming: 6 bases; junction bases outside the gene matches: 6. For the CDR3, the DNA is TGTGCCAGTTTAGCGGGGATCGCCGGGGAGCTGTTTTTT. Protein: CASLAGIAGELFF.

The rearrangement uses TRBV4-1 and TRBJ2-3; TRBD1 agrees at 9 bases. The V and J ends lost 5 bases and 2 bases, in that order; junction bases with no gene match: 5. Per germline, CDR1 MGHRA and CDR2 YSYEKL. This CDR3 contains 15 residues. The CDR3 DNA is TGCGCCAGCAGCTGGACAGGGGCCCTCACAGATACGCAGTATTTT. Translated: CASSWTGALTDTQYF.

The chain links TRBV10-3 to TRBJ1-1; TRBD1 aligns across 7 bases. The junction had 2 bases not matched to a gene; V was cut back by 3 bases and J by 1 base. Germline CDR1 ENHRY, CDR2 SYGVKD. The CDR3 runs to 14 residues. CDR3 loop: CAISEQGQNTEAFF. As DNA, the CDR3 is TGTGCCATCAGTGAACAGGGGCAGAACACTGAAGCTTTCTTT.

The CDR3 nucleotides are TGTGCCAGTAGTGGGGGGGAAACAAATAATCAGCCCCAGCATTTT. Encoded protein: CASSGGETNNQPQHF. The chain employs TRBV19 and TRBJ1-5, with D perhaps TRBD1 (5 bases). The CDR3 covers 15 residues. The V end lost 5 bases, the J end lost 4 bases, and 15 bases lay between the germline ends. CDR1 and CDR2 (germline): LNHDA, SQIVND (reference sequence).

The rearrangement joins TRBV6-6 to TRBJ1-4; TRBD1 is a possible D gene (5 bases). Germline V CDR1 and CDR2: MNHNY, SVGAGI (reference sequence). CDR3 size: 12 residues. V gave up 5 bases and J gave up 11 bases, with 12 bases separating them. CDR3: CASSLYSGKLFF. The CDR3 coding sequence is TGTGCCAGCAGTCTATATTCAGGGAAACTGTTTTTT.

Only a few counts were recorded for this clone. This chain joins TRBV28 and TRBJ2-1, with TRBD2 matching 7 bases. V lost 5 bases to trimming and J lost 0 bases; unmatched junction nucleotides: 7. The germline V gene has CDR1 MDHEN and CDR2 SYDVKM. The CDR3 spans 16 residues. This CDR3 is CASSPGGSLSYNEQFF. The CDR3 DNA sequence: TGTGCCAGCAGTCCCGGGGGGTCCCTCTCCTACAATGAGCAGTTCTTC.

The chain joins TRBV16 to TRBJ2-3, with 8 bases identical to TRBD1. CDR3 length equals 13 residues. V lost 8 bases to trimming and J lost 5 bases; unmatched junction nucleotides: 6. Looked up from germline, CDR1 is KGHSY and CDR2 is FQNENV. The CDR3 loop is CASFQGAGDTQYF. The CDR3 region has the DNA TGTGCCAGCTTCCAGGGGGCCGGAGATACGCAGTATTTT.

The chain joins TRBV19 to TRBJ1-5, with D maybe TRBD1 (5 bases). V was shortened by 2 bases and J by 3 bases, with 8 bases between the two germline ends. Per germline, CDR1 LNHDA and CDR2 SQIVND (reference sequence). The CDR3 contains 14 residues. The CDR3 DNA reads as TGTGCCAGTAGTATATCAGGGTCCAATCAGCCCCAGCATTTT. It yields the protein CASSISGSNQPQHF. The whole variable domain, filled in from reference TRBV19 and TRBJ1-5, reads DGGITQSPKYLFRKEGQNVTLSCEQNLNHDAMYWYRQDPGQGLRLIYYSQIVNDFQKGDIAEGYSVSREKKESFPLTVTSAQKNPTAFYLCASSISGSNQPQHFGDGTRLSIL.

The chain combines TRBV5-1 with TRBJ2-7, with D hard to call. The CDR3 has 12 residues. Trimming removed 0 bases at V and 6 bases at J, with 7 bases between. Germline loops: CDR1 SGHRS, CDR2 YFSETQ. This chain's CDR3 is CASSLDRREQYF. The CDR3 nucleotides are TGCGCCAGCAGCTTGGACCGCCGCGAGCAGTACTTC.